The 17 T cell receptor beta chains in this list originate from one sample, sequenced in a study of blood T cells in healthy people across ages. Combining a sample-barcoded 5' primer with a J-beta primer mix, a second PCR ran for 7 to 11 cycles. MiXCR, applied by TCRdb to the 5' RACE reads, yields one record per CDR3 protein. The sample lists roughly 410,000 distinct CDR3 sequences, 50% to 60% occurring once. Specimen: blood. Receptors were obtained from a man in his sixties in good health.

The CDR3 sequence is CSVEMGLGYTF. The CDR3 DNA follows: TGCAGCGTTGAAATGGGGTTAGGCTACACCTTC. The chain uses TRBV29-1 and TRBJ1-2; D is unresolved. V lost 2 bases and J 8 bases, leaving 9 bases between the germline ends. The germline CDR1 and CDR2 sequences are SQVTM and ANQGSEA. The CDR3 consists of 11 residues.

CDR3 loop: CSVEQGSRRTEAFF. As DNA, the CDR3 is TGCAGCGTTGAACAGGGGAGTAGGAGGACTGAAGCTTTCTTT. The chain couples TRBV29-1 to TRBJ1-1, with D perhaps TRBD1 (6 bases). Trimming pared 2 bases from V and 5 bases from J, leaving 15 bases between. Germline V CDR1 and CDR2: SQVTM, ANQGSEA. This CDR3 region has 14 residues.

The V gene is TRBV2, the J gene TRBJ2-6; D is unclear. Germline CDR1 SNHLY, CDR2 FYNNEI. The CDR3 length is 14 residues. Deletions cut 7 bases from V and 1 base from J, with 8 bases between. Written as DNA, the CDR3 is TGTGCCAGCACTCAGCTTTCTGGGGCCAACGTCCTGACTTTC. Translating it yields CASTQLSGANVLTF.

This clonotype has at least ten counts. The V and J genes are TRBV29-1 and TRBJ2-5; D could derive from TRBD1 or TRBD2 (6 bases each). V lost 7 bases to trimming and J lost 2 bases, with 17 bases between them. This CDR3 has 14 residues. The germline V gene encodes CDR1 SQVTM and CDR2 ANQGSEA. As DNA, the CDR3 is TGCAGCGGGGATATGGGGGGCATTCAAGAGACCCAGTACTTC. It codes for CSGDMGGIQETQYF.

The V call is TRBV13, the J call TRBJ2-4; either TRBD1 or TRBD2 may fit D (5 bases each). CDR3 length: 12 residues. Germline V gene sequence: CDR1 PRHDT, CDR2 FYEKMQ (reference sequence). V lost 2 bases and J lost 13, with 12 bases in between. The CDR3 sequence: CASSLTQGEQYF. DNA of the CDR3: TGTGCCAGCAGCTTAACTCAAGGGGAGCAGTACTTC.

This chain links TRBV6-2 or TRBV6-3 with TRBJ1-1; 7 positions match TRBD1. Germline V gene sequence: CDR1 MNHEY, CDR2 SVGEGT. The V segment lost 6 bases and the J segment 2 bases; nucleotides outside the gene matches: 12. The CDR3 contains 16 residues. The CDR3: CASRLYTGVPNTEAFF. DNA for the CDR3: TGTGCCAGCAGACTCTATACAGGGGTACCAAACACTGAAGCTTTCTTT.

This chain connects TRBV20-1 to TRBJ2-1; 12 bases map to TRBD2. CDR1 is DFQATT and CDR2 is SNEGSKA in the germline V gene (reference sequence). The CDR3 runs 15 residues. The V segment lost 5 bases and the J segment 4 bases; nucleotides outside the gene matches: 6. CDR3 residues: CSAPKGTSGYNEQFF. The CDR3, as DNA: TGCAGTGCTCCTAAGGGGACTAGCGGGTACAATGAGCAGTTCTTC.

This clonotype was observed at least ten times. This chain uses TRBV7-2 with TRBJ2-7, with TRBD2 as a possible D gene (5 bases). The length of the CDR3 is 15 residues. In germline, CDR1 is SGHTA, CDR2 FQGNSA. V gave up 5 bases and J gave up 2 bases, with 16 bases separating them. Written as DNA, the CDR3 is TGTGCCAGCAGCCCCGGGATAGGGATTACCTACGAGCAGTACTTC. It codes for CASSPGIGITYEQYF. The whole variable domain, remainder taken from reference TRBV7-2 and TRBJ2-7, is GAGVSQSPSNKVTEKGKDVELRCDPISGHTALYWYRQSLGQGLEFLIYFQGNSAPDKSGLPSDRFSAERTGGSVSTLTIQRTQQEDSAVYLCASSPGIGITYEQYFGPGTRLTVT.

The chain employs TRBV3-1 and TRBJ1-1; D gene unclear. The CDR3 consists of 14 residues. Germline V CDR1 and CDR2: LGHDT, YNNKEL (reference sequence). Trimming stripped 0 bases from V and 0 bases from J, with 5 bases between. The DNA of the CDR3 is TGTGCCAGCAGCCAAGAGAGAATGAACACTGAAGCTTTCTTT. Its protein product is CASSQERMNTEAFF. Looking up the rest from reference TRBV3-1 and TRBJ1-1 gives the full variable domain: DTAVSQTPKYLVTQMGNDKSIKCEQNLGHDTMYWYKQDSKKFLKIMFSYNNKELIINETVPNRFSPKSPDKAHLNLHINSLELGDSAVYFCASSQERMNTEAFFGQGTRLTVV.

The V and J genes are TRBV15 and TRBJ2-7; 11 nucleotides agree with TRBD2. CDR3 length: 16 residues. The ends lost 0 bases at V and 7 bases at J; junction bases unmatched: 8. CDR1 is LNHNV and CDR2 is YYDKDF in the germline V gene (reference sequence). In nucleotides, the CDR3 is TGTGCCACCAGCAGAGATAAGGCTAGCGGGAGGAGGGAGCAGTACTTC. Protein sequence: CATSRDKASGRREQYF.

A remark on this clonotype: The junction does not match germline at one end; this may be a read error. The chain is built from TRBV29-1 and TRBJ2-7, with 9 bases identical to TRBD1. The CDR3 has 13 residues. CDR1 is SQVTM, CDR2 ANQGSEA, per germline. The CDR3 coding sequence is TGTAGTGCAGGCGGGACAGGGTTAGGCGAGCAGTACTTC. The encoded protein is CSAGGTGLGEQYF.

This clonotype has only one observation. The chain carries TRBV20-1 and TRBJ1-1; 7 bases line up with TRBD1. The CDR3 contains 14 residues. V shed 6 bases and J 0 bases; nucleotides not matched to a gene: 7. The germline gives CDR1 DFQATT, CDR2 SNEGSKA (reference sequence). CDR3: CSAQPDRLNTEAFF. Here the CDR3 DNA reads TGCAGTGCCCAACCGGACAGGCTGAACACTGAAGCTTTCTTT.

The table lists this clonotype with many counts. This sequence joins TRBV29-1 and TRBJ2-3, with no clear D. Germline V gene sequence: CDR1 SQVTM, CDR2 ANQGSEA. The CDR3 has 14 amino acids. The ends were cut back, 1 base at V and 4 bases at J, with 12 bases in the middle. CDR3 loop: CSVEGSGTADTQYF. CDR3 DNA sequence: TGCAGCGTTGAAGGGTCGGGCACGGCAGATACGCAGTATTTT.

This clonotype occurred a few times. This chain joins TRBV4-1 and TRBJ1-6; no clear D gene. V was shortened by 0 bases and J by 10 bases, with 10 bases between the two germline ends. Germline V gene lookup returns CDR1 MGHRA and CDR2 YSYEKL. The CDR3 length is 14 residues. In nucleotides, the CDR3 is TGCGCCAGCAGCCAAGATAGCCCCACGTCACCCCTCCACTTT. Translated, it gives CASSQDSPTSPLHF.

Ten or more counts support this clonotype. The chain has TRBV29-1 and TRBJ2-5; D is undetermined. Trimming removed 3 bases at V and 2 bases at J, with 10 bases between. The CDR3 loop spans 13 amino acids. Germline CDR1 SQVTM, CDR2 ANQGSEA. As DNA, the CDR3 is TGCAGCGTTGATTTGATAGTTCAAGAGACCCAGTACTTC. Translation: CSVDLIVQETQYF.

Here the CDR3 DNA reads TGCAGTGCTAGAGGGAGCGAGCAGTTCTTC. This translates into CSARGSEQFF. The J gene is TRBJ2-1, the V gene TRBV20-1; D gene unclear. The CDR3 has 10 amino acids. V gave up 1 base and J gave up 10 bases, with 5 bases separating them. The V gene's germline CDR1 is DFQATT and CDR2 SNEGSKA (reference sequence).

This clonotype has just a few counts. This chain joins TRBV11-2 and TRBJ2-7, with D unresolved. V shed 1 base and J shed 0 bases, with 10 bases lying between them. Germline V CDR1 and CDR2: SGHAT, FQNNGV. The CDR3 totals 15 residues. The CDR3 region is CASSLVGGSSYEQYF. CDR3 in DNA: TGTGCCAGCAGCTTAGTTGGCGGCAGCTCCTACGAGCAGTACTTC.